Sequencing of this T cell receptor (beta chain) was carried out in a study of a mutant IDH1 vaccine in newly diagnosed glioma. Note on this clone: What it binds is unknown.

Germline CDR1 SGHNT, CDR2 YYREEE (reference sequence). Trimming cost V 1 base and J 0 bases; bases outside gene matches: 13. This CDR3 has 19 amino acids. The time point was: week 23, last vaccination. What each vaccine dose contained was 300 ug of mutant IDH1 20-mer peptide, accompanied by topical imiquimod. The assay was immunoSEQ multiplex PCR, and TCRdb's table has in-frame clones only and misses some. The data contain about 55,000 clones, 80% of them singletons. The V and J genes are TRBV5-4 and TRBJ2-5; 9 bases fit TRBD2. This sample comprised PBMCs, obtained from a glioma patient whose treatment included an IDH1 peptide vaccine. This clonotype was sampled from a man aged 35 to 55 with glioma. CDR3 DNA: TGTGCCAGCAGCTTGCAACTAGCGGGTTACGCCCTCCACCAAGAGACCCAGTACTTC. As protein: CASSLQLAGYALHQETQYF.